The 8 T cell receptor beta chains presented below share a single source sample, sequenced in a study of Ad26.COV2.S vaccination and SARS-CoV-2 variants. Profiling relied on immunoSEQ multiplex PCR, and the TCRdb table lists in-frame clones only, not all of them. The repertoire holds over 400,000 clones, around 92% seen once, with approximately 1.6% in the top ten. Treatment indicated: some 20 received Ad26.COV2.S at low or high dose, single or two shots; 5 received placebo; per-sample allocation not given. Vaccine and placebo recipients were sampled on day 63 after the first injection. The sequenced sample was peripheral blood, obtained in a trial of Ad26.COV2.S vaccine versus placebo. These receptors came from a person aged 18-65 years who received the Ad26.COV2.S COVID-19 vaccine or a placebo.

CDR3 in DNA: TGTGCCAGCAGCACCACCAGGACTAGCGGGGGCGCAGATACGCAGTATTTT. It translates to CASSTTRTSGGADTQYF. The chain joins TRBV7-9 to TRBJ2-3, with 13 bases aligning to TRBD2. Germline loops: CDR1 SEHNR, CDR2 FQNEAQ (reference sequence). This CDR3 comprises 17 residues. J was trimmed by 4 bases and V by 5 bases; bases with no gene match: 9.

This clone has a single count. V is TRBV2 and J is TRBJ1-5, with 8 nucleotides matching TRBD1. CDR1 and CDR2 from the germline V gene are SNHLY and FYNNEI. The CDR3 covers 13 residues. J gave up 11 bases and V 7 bases, and 10 bases lay outside the gene matches. The CDR3 DNA reads as TGTGCCAGCAATGGACAGGGACAATCGACCCAGCATTTT. Translating gives CASNGQGQSTQHF. The full variable domain, its missing parts supplied by reference TRBV2 and TRBJ1-5, is EPEVTQTPSHQVTQMGQEVILRCVPISNHLYFYWYRQILGQKVEFLVSFYNNEISEKSEIFDDQFSVERPDGSNFTLKIRSTKLEDSAMYFCASNGQGQSTQHFGDGTRLSIL.

The chain carries TRBV10-2 and TRBJ2-5, with 9 nucleotides matching TRBD1. The CDR3 contains 15 residues. Germline V gene lookup returns CDR1 WSHSY and CDR2 SAAADI. V gave up 4 bases and J gave up 4 bases; unmatched junction bases: 7. The CDR3 nucleotides read TGCGCCAGCAGTGTAAGCAGACAGGGGGGAGAGACCCAGTACTTC. This gives the protein CASSVSRQGGETQYF.

CDR3 bases: TGTGCCAGCAGTCCAAACACAGATACGCAGTATTTT. It yields the protein CASSPNTDTQYF. This rearrangement joins TRBV27 to TRBJ2-3, with D hard to call. Per germline, CDR1 MNHEY and CDR2 SMNVEV (reference sequence). V was shortened by 5 bases and J by 2 bases, with 5 bases between the two germline ends. CDR3 length: 12 residues.

This clone has only one observation. The chain combines TRBV27 with TRBJ2-7, with D perhaps TRBD1 or TRBD2 (6 bases each). Trimming shortened V by 3 bases and J by 7 bases, and 16 bases separated the two germline ends. CDR3 length: 14 residues. The V gene's germline CDR1 is MNHEY and CDR2 SMNVEV (reference sequence). DNA for the CDR3: TGTGCCAGCAGTTTCCTGGGGGGCTTGAGGGAGCAGTACTTC. Protein product: CASSFLGGLREQYF.

The V call is TRBV14, the J call TRBJ2-6; weak D call: TRBD2 (5 bases). Trimming pared 4 bases from V and 0 bases from J, leaving 7 bases between. CDR3 size: 15 residues. Germline values: CDR1 SGHDN, CDR2 FVKESK. This CDR3 is CASSLGLSGANVLTF. CDR3 nucleotide sequence: TGTGCCAGCAGCCTTGGACTCTCTGGGGCCAACGTCCTGACTTTC.

The chain has TRBV7-9 and TRBJ1-2; 9 bases are a match to TRBD1. CDR1 is SEHNR and CDR2 is FQNEAQ in the germline V gene (reference sequence). The length of the CDR3 is 13 residues. J lost 6 bases, V lost 3 bases, and 2 bases had no gene match. The CDR3 DNA follows: TGTGCCAGCAGCTTCCGGACAGGGGATGGCTACACCTTC. It specifies CASSFRTGDGYTF.

The J gene is TRBJ1-2, the V gene TRBV6-5, with TRBD1 matching over 10 bases. This CDR3 has 16 residues. V was clipped by 4 bases and J by 6 bases; unmatched bases: 11. The germline CDR1 and CDR2 sequences are MNHEY and SVGAGI. The CDR3 spells CASSWSSTGGTNGYTF. CDR3 coding DNA: TGTGCCAGCAGTTGGAGCTCGACAGGGGGCACGAATGGCTACACCTTC.